Listed below are T cell receptor beta chains from one sample, sequenced in a study of T cell clonotyping in hematopoietic cell transplantation. The method was immunoSEQ multiplex PCR; TCRdb's version includes in-frame clones alone and lacks a portion of them. The sample has about 8,900 clones; approximately 93% are singletons. The sequencing used PBMCs, collected 100 days after allogeneic stem cell transplant. The receptors derive from a male patient in his 50s who had an allogeneic stem cell transplant from a related donor, so T cells may come from the graft donor. Some clones in this sample may be carry-over from other donors' samples. Both conserved end residues are part of each CDR3.

v_gene | CDR3aa
TRBV7-6 | CASSFFPRHNSINEQFF
TRBV11-2 | CASSPIQGFGYEQYF
TRBV29-1 | CSVVNWGAGELFF
TRBV18 | CASSQDTRNQPQHF
TRBV4-3 | CASSTNRGADTQYF
TRBV6-5 | CASSQGTGQETQYF
TRBV5-6 | CASSLGRAGAYNSPLHF
TRBV19 | CASSFESSGNTIYF
TRBV28 | CASSLSTSGQETQYF
TRBV7-6 | CASSLLAGAVNEQFF
TRBV5-1 | CASSLGNQGLAGDEQYF
TRBV2 | CASSDLRDNGYTF
TRBV19 | CATLSPGVNYGYTF
TRBV27 | CASTQQGQETQYF
TRBV25-1 | CASSGTVYTGELFF
TRBV27 | CASSPAGKLTYEQYF
TRBV5-4 | CASSSRARASETQYF
TRBV28 | CASSRTGIGGEKLFF
TRBV19 | CASSIRQGGTEAFF